This is a list of T cell receptor beta chains from one sample in a study of early T cells in non-severe SARS-CoV-2 infection. MiXCR, run by TCRdb on the 5' RACE reads, gives a single entry per CDR3 protein. The data show under 85,000 distinct CDR3 sequences, 12% seen once. Input material: whole blood. These receptors came from an adult who was a healthcare worker with PCR-confirmed SARS-CoV-2 infection or an uninfected control (not recorded which). CDR3s include the opening cysteine and the closing phenylalanine or tryptophan. Each record gives: V gene, CDR3 length, D gene, clone size, J gene, CDR3 protein, CDR3 DNA. D genes are given only for firm matches. Only some rows state a clone size, as once, few, many or a class for expanded clones.

V: TRBV3-1
length: 16
D: TRBD2
size: NA
J: TRBJ2-7
CDR3: CASSQDPWRGGREQYF
DNA: TGTGCCAGCAGCCAAGATCCGTGGCGGGGGGGCCGCGAGCAGTACTTC

V: TRBV5-6
length: 15
D: NA
size: many
J: TRBJ2-1
CDR3: CASSKYRDPTNEQFF
DNA: TGTGCCAGCAGTAAATACCGGGACCCAACTAATGAGCAGTTCTTC

V: TRBV9
length: 13
D: NA
size: once
J: TRBJ2-3
CDR3: CASSVRPVGTQYF
DNA: TGTGCCAGCAGCGTACGGCCCGTTGGTACGCAGTATTTT

V: TRBV12-3/TRBV12-4
length: 11
D: NA
size: many
J: TRBJ2-7
CDR3: CASSTTYEQYF
DNA: TGTGCCAGCAGTACCACCTACGAGCAGTACTTC

V: TRBV28
length: 12
D: NA
size: many
J: TRBJ2-7
CDR3: CASRRTTYEQYF
DNA: TGTGCCAGCAGGAGGACTACCTACGAGCAGTACTTC

V: TRBV3-1
length: 16
D: NA
size: few
J: TRBJ1-2
CDR3: CASSPLFAAHSGGYTF
DNA: TGTGCCAGCAGCCCCTTGTTCGCAGCGCACAGCGGAGGCTACACCTTC

V: TRBV6-2/TRBV6-3
length: 14
D: NA
size: NA
J: TRBJ1-5
CDR3: CASSRGQSNQPQHF
DNA: TGTGCCAGCAGCCGTGGACAGTCAAATCAGCCCCAGCATTTT

V: TRBV20-1
length: 17
D: TRBD2
size: few
J: TRBJ2-3
CDR3: CSARDRLAGGITDTQYF
DNA: TGCAGTGCTAGAGATCGGCTAGCGGGGGGGATCACAGATACGCAGTATTTT

V: TRBV29-1
length: 13
D: NA
size: few
J: TRBJ2-4
CDR3: CSVEGRQKNIQYF
DNA: TGCAGCGTTGAAGGGCGACAGAAGAACATTCAGTACTTC

V: TRBV11-2
length: 15
D: TRBD2
size: NA
J: TRBJ2-3
CDR3: CASSSGLASVDTQYF
DNA: TGTGCCAGCAGCTCCGGACTAGCGAGTGTCGATACGCAGTATTTT

V: TRBV5-1
length: 16
D: NA
size: few
J: TRBJ2-1
CDR3: CASSSLSVDSNNEQFF
DNA: TGCGCCAGCAGCTCGTTGAGTGTGGACAGCAACAATGAGCAGTTCTTC

V: TRBV12-3/TRBV12-4
length: 15
D: TRBD2
size: few
J: TRBJ2-7
CDR3: CASSSYSGLAGRQYF
DNA: TGTGCCAGCAGTTCCTACTCAGGACTAGCGGGACGGCAGTACTTC

V: TRBV29-1
length: 14
D: NA
size: NA
J: TRBJ2-3
CDR3: CSVGALGGADTQYF
DNA: TGCAGCGTTGGGGCCCTGGGAGGAGCAGATACGCAGTATTTT

V: TRBV4-1
length: 15
D: NA
size: many
J: TRBJ2-7
CDR3: CASSQGSGGKYEQYF
DNA: TGCGCCAGCAGCCAAGGGTCCGGGGGAAAGTACGAGCAGTACTTC